The 13 T cell receptor beta chains listed next were all sequenced from one sample in a study of CD8 T cells in ankylosing spondylitis. TCRdb fed the 5' RACE reads into MiXCR, producing one record per CDR3 protein. The data hold 150,000 to 200,000 distinct CDR3 sequences, with around 17% observed a single time. The sequencing input was blood, either unsorted or a sorted T cell fraction (not recorded which). The receptors derive from a male donor with ankylosing spondylitis or in good health (not recorded which).

This clonotype occurred once. This chain joins TRBV14 and TRBJ1-2; D uncertain. CDR1 and CDR2 (germline): SGHDN, FVKESK. Trimming left V 4 bases short and J 2 bases short, with 17 bases between. This CDR3 region has 16 residues. The CDR3 reads CASSRPGGPANYGYTF. As DNA, the CDR3 is TGTGCCAGCAGCCGTCCCGGCGGACCGGCCAACTATGGCTACACCTTC.

This chain links TRBV18 with TRBJ2-7; TRBD1 might be the D (6 bases). Germline values: CDR1 KGHSH, CDR2 LQKENI. The CDR3 length is 15 residues. V gave up 1 base and J gave up 1 base, with 11 bases separating them. CDR3 coding DNA: TGTGCCAGCTCACCACAGGGCCAGGGGTCCTACGAGCAGTACTTC. Translated, it gives CASSPQGQGSYEQYF.

In this sample, this clonotype turned up many times. The rearrangement links TRBV20-1 to TRBJ2-7, with D uncertain. Germline V gene lookup returns CDR1 DFQATT and CDR2 SNEGSKA (reference sequence). This CDR3 spans 10 amino acids. The ends were cut back, 3 bases at V and 4 bases at J, with 4 bases in the middle. The CDR3 spells CSASRYEQYF. The CDR3 DNA reads TGCAGTGCTAGTCGGTACGAGCAGTACTTC.

This clonotype was counted ten times or more. The chain links TRBV7-8 to TRBJ2-5, with D possibly being TRBD1 or TRBD2 (6 bases each). Germline V gene sequence: CDR1 SGHVS, CDR2 FQNEAQ. The V end lost 3 bases, the J end lost 5 bases, and 7 bases lay between the germline ends. This CDR3 comprises 12 residues. The CDR3 DNA sequence: TGTGCCAGCAGCTTCGGGGGCGAGACCCAGTACTTC. It specifies CASSFGGETQYF.

The chain combines TRBV28 with TRBJ2-7; 7 positions agree with TRBD2. Germline V lookup: CDR1 MDHEN, CDR2 SYDVKM. V lost 6 bases to trimming and J lost 2 bases; unmatched junction nucleotides: 7. This CDR3 is built from 14 residues. CDR3 in DNA: TGTGCCAGCAGCCCCTTTCGGGGGGCCTACGAGCAGTACTTC. This codes for CASSPFRGAYEQYF.

A few counts support this clonotype. V gene TRBV5-1 combines with J gene TRBJ2-1; 10 nucleotides line up with TRBD2. The V gene's germline CDR1 is SGHRS and CDR2 YFSETQ. This CDR3 has 16 residues. V lost 4 bases to trimming and J lost 0 bases; unmatched junction nucleotides: 4. In DNA form, the CDR3 reads TGCGCCAGCAGCATCTGGACTAGCGGCTCCTACAATGAGCAGTTCTTC. It codes for CASSIWTSGSYNEQFF.

This sequence joins TRBV6-2 or TRBV6-3 and TRBJ1-2; D might be TRBD1 (6 bases). There are 17 residues in the CDR3. Per the germline V gene, CDR1 is MNHEY and CDR2 is SVGEGT. The ends were cut back, 0 bases at V and 3 bases at J, with 17 bases in the middle. The DNA for the CDR3 is TGTGCCAGCAGTTACTCGAGCCGGGGGGCTATCGACTATGGCTACACCTTC. Encoded protein: CASSYSSRGAIDYGYTF.

This clonotype was seen ten or more times. The V gene is TRBV5-1, the J gene TRBJ2-2, with 10 bases matching TRBD2. V trimming: 1 base; J trimming: 5 bases; junction bases outside the gene matches: 11. This CDR3 contains 18 residues. Germline V gene sequence: CDR1 SGHRS, CDR2 YFSETQ. DNA for the CDR3: TGCGCCAGCAGCTTGAGGCCAAGCGGGAGGGCGAGAACCGGGGAGCTGTTTTTT. Translating it yields CASSLRPSGRARTGELFF. Variable domain in full (rest from reference TRBV5-1 and TRBJ2-2): KAGVTQTPRYLIKTRGQQVTLSCSPISGHRSVSWYQQTPGQGLQFLFEYFSETQRNKGNFPGRFSGRQFSNSRSEMNVSTLELGDSALYLCASSLRPSGRARTGELFFGEGSRLTVL.

In its sample, this clonotype was seen many times. The chain employs TRBV20-1 and TRBJ2-3; D is ambiguous. The CDR3 has 10 residues. V was trimmed by 5 bases and J by 5 bases, leaving 5 bases between them. Germline lookup yields CDR1 DFQATT and CDR2 SNEGSKA (reference sequence). CDR3: CSAPKDTQYF. DNA of the CDR3: TGCAGTGCTCCTAAAGATACGCAGTATTTT.

This clonotype has a count of ten or more. The rearrangement links TRBV28 to TRBJ2-3, with 11 bases matching TRBD2. CDR3 size: 19 residues. Trimming at V came to 1 base and at J to 6 bases, leaving 15 bases not matched to a gene. CDR1 is MDHEN, CDR2 SYDVKM, per germline. CDR3 loop: CASSLSSTLLAGAADTQYF. The CDR3 nucleotides read TGTGCCAGCAGTTTATCCTCCACTTTACTAGCGGGAGCGGCGGATACGCAGTATTTT.

The rearrangement links TRBV7-9 to TRBJ2-1; tentatively, D is TRBD1 (6 bases). This CDR3 spans 14 amino acids. Between the trimmed V and J ends, which lost 1 base and 6 bases, there was a span of 10 bases. Germline V gene lookup returns CDR1 SEHNR and CDR2 FQNEAQ (reference sequence). The CDR3: CASSLETGSNEQFF. The DNA of the CDR3 is TGTGCCAGCAGCTTAGAAACAGGGTCCAATGAGCAGTTCTTC.

This clonotype was detected ten times or more. The chain links TRBV5-1 to TRBJ2-7; either TRBD1 or TRBD2 may fit D (5 bases each). Germline V lookup: CDR1 SGHRS, CDR2 YFSETQ. CDR3 length: 15 residues. The V gene lost 0 bases and the J gene lost 2 bases, with 12 bases spanning the gap. The CDR3 region has the DNA TGCGCCAGCAGCTTGGATCCAGGGACCACCTACGAGCAGTACTTC. Translated, it gives CASSLDPGTTYEQYF.

The J gene is TRBJ2-3, the V gene TRBV28; the D gene is possibly TRBD1 (6 bases). The CDR3 has 13 amino acids. Deletions cut 6 bases from V and 4 bases from J, with 11 bases between. The V gene's germline CDR1 is MDHEN and CDR2 SYDVKM. The CDR3 spells CASSQGGADTQYF. The CDR3 region has the DNA TGTGCCAGCAGCCAAGGGGGTGCAGATACGCAGTATTTT. The full variable domain, its missing parts supplied by reference TRBV28 and TRBJ2-3, is DVKVTQSSRYLVKRTGEKVFLECVQDMDHENMFWYRQDPGLGLRLIYFSYDVKMKEKGDIPEGYSVSREKKERFSLILESASTNQTSMYLCASSQGGADTQYFGPGTRLTVL.